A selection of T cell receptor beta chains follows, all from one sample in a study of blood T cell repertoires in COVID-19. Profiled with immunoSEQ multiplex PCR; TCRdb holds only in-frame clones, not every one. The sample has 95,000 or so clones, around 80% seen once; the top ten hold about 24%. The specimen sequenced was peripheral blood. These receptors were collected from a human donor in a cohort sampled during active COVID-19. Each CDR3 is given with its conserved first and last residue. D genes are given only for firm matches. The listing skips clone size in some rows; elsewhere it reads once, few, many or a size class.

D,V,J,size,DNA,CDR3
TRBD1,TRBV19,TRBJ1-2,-,TGTGCCAGTAGTATGGGACAGGGGGTTAGCGGCTACACCTTC,CASSMGQGVSGYTF
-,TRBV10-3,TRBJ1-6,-,TGTGCCATCGGAACGGGAATCAACAATTCACCCCTCCACTTT,CAIGTGINNSPLHF
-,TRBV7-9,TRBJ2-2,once,TGTGCCAGCAGCCACAGGTCCACCGGGGAGCTGTTTTTT,CASSHRSTGELFF
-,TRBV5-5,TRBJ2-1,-,TGTGCCAGCAGCTTTACAGCGGCTAATGAGCAGTTCTTC,CASSFTAANEQFF
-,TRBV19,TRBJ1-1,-,TGTGCCAGTAGTATAACGGGGGGGGAAGCTTTCTTT,CASSITGGEAFF
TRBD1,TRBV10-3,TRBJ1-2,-,TGTGCCATCAGACCGGGACAGAACTATGGCTACACCTTC,CAIRPGQNYGYTF
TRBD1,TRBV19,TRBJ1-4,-,TGTGCCAGTAGTACGACAGGGGGCACTGCAACTAATGAAAAACTGTTTTTT,CASSTTGGTATNEKLFF
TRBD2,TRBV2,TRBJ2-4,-,TGTGCCAGCACTGGGTTGCTAGCGGGGGGCCGAAACATTCAGTACTTC,CASTGLLAGGRNIQYF
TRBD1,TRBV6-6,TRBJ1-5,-,TGTGCCAGCAAGACCGGGACAGCAAATCAGCCCCAGCATTTT,CASKTGTANQPQHF
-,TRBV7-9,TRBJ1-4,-,TGTGCCAGCAACGCGGGACTGACTAATGAAAAACTGTTTTTT,CASNAGLTNEKLFF
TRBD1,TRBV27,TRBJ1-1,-,TGTGCCAGCAGTAAGACAGGGATCATGAACACTGAAGCTTTCTTT,CASSKTGIMNTEAFF
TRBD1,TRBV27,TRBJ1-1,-,TGTGCCAGCAGTTTACCGGCAGGGGGGAACACTGAAGCTTTCTTT,CASSLPAGGNTEAFF
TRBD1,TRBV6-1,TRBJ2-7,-,TGTGCCAGCAGCCCATACAGGGGCGGGGAGCAGTACTTC,CASSPYRGGEQYF
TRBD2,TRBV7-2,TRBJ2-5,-,TGTGCCAGCAGCTTACAAGCGGGGGAGACCCAGTACTTC,CASSLQAGETQYF
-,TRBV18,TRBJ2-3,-,TGTGCCAGCTCACTTAGTACTGCTAGCACAGATACGCAGTATTTT,CASSLSTASTDTQYF
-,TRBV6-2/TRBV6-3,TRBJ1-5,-,TGTGCCAGCAGTGCTACTTCCCGGGGAGGGAATCAGCCCCAGCATTTT,CASSATSRGGNQPQHF
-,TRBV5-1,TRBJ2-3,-,TGCGCCAGCAGCCCCGGACTGGGCACAGATACGCAGTATTTT,CASSPGLGTDTQYF
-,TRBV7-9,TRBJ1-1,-,TGTGCCAGCAGCTTAGAGGAGTTCGCGCGAGCTTTCTTT,CASSLEEFARAFF
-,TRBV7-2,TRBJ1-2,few,TGTGCCAGCAGCTTACGAGAGAGCACGGTCTCGGGCTACACCTTC,CASSLRESTVSGYTF
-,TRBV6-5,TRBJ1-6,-,TGTGCCAGCAGTTACTCGGCCAGGGATGGTTCACCCCTCCACTTT,CASSYSARDGSPLHF
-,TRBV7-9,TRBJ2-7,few,TGTGCCAGCAGCTTAACCGGCTACGAGCAGTACTTC,CASSLTGYEQYF
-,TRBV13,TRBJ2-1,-,TGTGCCAGCAGCTTAGGTACGGGAGTGAGTGTCAATGAGCAGTTCTTC,CASSLGTGVSVNEQFF
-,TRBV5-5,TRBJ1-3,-,TGTGCCAGCAGCGATTACAGGGTGAGGACGGGAAACACCATATATTTT,CASSDYRVRTGNTIYF
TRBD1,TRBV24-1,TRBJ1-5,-,TGTGCCACCAGTGAGTCCAAACAGGGGAGTAGCAATCAGCCCCAGCATTTT,CATSESKQGSSNQPQHF
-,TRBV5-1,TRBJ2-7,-,TGCGCCAGCAGCTTTTACTCCGGGTTAGAAGAAGAGCAGTACTTC,CASSFYSGLEEEQYF
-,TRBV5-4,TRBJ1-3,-,TGTGCCAGCAGCTCGGTGACTGGAAACACCATATATTTT,CASSSVTGNTIYF
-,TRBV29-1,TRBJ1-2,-,TGCAGCGTTGGGCAGGTATATGGCTACACCTTC,CSVGQVYGYTF
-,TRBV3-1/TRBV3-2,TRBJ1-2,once,TGTGCCAGCAGCCAAGACGACAGATTCTATGGCTACACCTTC,CASSQDDRFYGYTF
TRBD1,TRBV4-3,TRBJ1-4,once,TGCGCCAGCAGCCAGTCGACAGGGGGGACTAATGAAAAACTGTTTTTT,CASSQSTGGTNEKLFF
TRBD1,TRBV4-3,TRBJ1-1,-,TGCGCCAGCAGCCAAGTGACAGGGTATAAGGCTTTCTTT,CASSQVTGYKAFF
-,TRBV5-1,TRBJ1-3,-,TGCGCCAGCAGCCTAGGTGCCCCGCGTTTGCAGGGGTATGCGAACACCATATATTTT,CASSLGAPRLQGYANTIYF
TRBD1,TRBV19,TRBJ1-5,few,TGTGCCAGTAGTAGGACAGGGGGTTATCAGCCCCAGCATTTT,CASSRTGGYQPQHF
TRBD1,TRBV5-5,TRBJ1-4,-,TGTGCCAGCAGCGGACAGGGGGCAGGTTATGAAAAACTGTTTTTT,CASSGQGAGYEKLFF
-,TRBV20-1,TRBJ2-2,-,TGCAGTGCTAGTGAGGGGGGAACGAGCACCGGGGAGCTGTTTTTT,CSASEGGTSTGELFF
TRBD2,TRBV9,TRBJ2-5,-,TGTGCCAGCAGCGTAGCACTAGCGGGGGGGCTGGAACAAGAGACCCAGTACTTC,CASSVALAGGLEQETQYF
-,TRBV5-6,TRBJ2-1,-,TGTGCCAGCAGCTTGGGGGCAGGGGCGGGTGAGCAGTTCTTC,CASSLGAGAGEQFF
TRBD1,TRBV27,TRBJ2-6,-,TGTGCCAGCAGTTTACGGGGACAGGGGAGCTCTGGGGCCAACGTCCTGACTTTC,CASSLRGQGSSGANVLTF
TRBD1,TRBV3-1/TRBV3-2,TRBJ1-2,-,TGTGCCAGCAGCCGGACAGGGGTAAACTATGGCTACACCTTC,CASSRTGVNYGYTF
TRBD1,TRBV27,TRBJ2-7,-,TGTGCCAGCAGTACCAATTGGGACAGGAGCTCCTACGAGCAGTACTTC,CASSTNWDRSSYEQYF
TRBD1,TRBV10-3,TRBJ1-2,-,TGTGCCATCAGTGAAGTAAGACAGGGACAACTTAGCTATGGCTACACCTTC,CAISEVRQGQLSYGYTF